The entry below gives a single TCR beta chain sequence along with its context. Per the original data handling: Nucleated cell number was recorded as an estimate derived from reference gene primer amplification. This table comes from immunoSEQ multiplex PCR, and its TCRdb copy is limited to in-frame clones, with some not included. V and J calls and clone size are as listed in that table; D and trimming were resolved from the DNA. The profile shows roughly 150,000 clones, approximately 82% of them singletons. The sample belongs to a study of blood T cell repertoires in COVID-19. About the research overall: COVID-19 samples collected from the United States, Italy and Spain covered acute and convalescent phases. T cells, B-cell-depleted T cells, or PBMCs provided the cDNA or gDNA that served as material.

The length of the CDR3 is 15 residues. V gave up 6 bases and J gave up 8 bases; unmatched junction bases: 10. CDR1 and CDR2 (germline): MNHEY, SVGAGI. This sequence joins TRBV6-5 and TRBJ1-6, with TRBD1 matching over 7 bases. This TCR was recovered from a human donor with acute or convalescent COVID-19. The donor label of this sample is uncertain. Sequencing was done on a sample of peripheral blood. The CDR3 coding sequence is TGTGCCAGCAGGCCCCCCCGCAGGGGGTATTCACCCCTCCACTTT. Its translation: CASRPPRRGYSPLHF.